This T cell receptor (beta chain) was retrieved from a study of CD8 T cells in ankylosing spondylitis. General study findings and limits: Those disease-linked clones were CD8+; they were also relatively rare in peripheral blood. What appeared characteristic of ankylosing spondylitis blood was a TCR beta motif of fewer than ten highly homologous variants.

In regard to this clonotype: The antigen remains unidentified.

The CDR3 runs 17 residues. With 3 bases removed from V and 3 bases from J, the gap between germline ends came to 21 bases. 5'-RACE, quantitative and with molecular barcodes, yielded the TCR beta libraries. MiXCR was run by TCRdb on the 5' RACE reads, yielding one entry per CDR3 protein. Of 150,000 to 200,000 distinct CDR3 sequences detected, approximately 20% appear once; the ten largest clones hold approximately 8%. The sequencing input was blood, either unsorted or a sorted T cell fraction (not recorded which). V gene TRBV12-3 or TRBV12-4 combines with J gene TRBJ2-7; the D gene is possibly TRBD2 (5 bases). This TCR came from a male donor with ankylosing spondylitis or in good health (not recorded which). The CDR3 region is CASSFRLLGKGLYEQYF. DNA of the CDR3: TGTGCCAGCAGTTTCCGATTGCTCGGGAAGGGCCTCTACGAGCAGTACTTC.